The 11 T cell receptor beta chains listed next were all sequenced from one sample in a study of post-analysis software for immune sequencing data. Regarding the study as a whole: Included in a set of about five TRBV segments more frequent in patients than controls were TRBV5-6, TRBV5-1 and TRBV20-1.

No antigen is known for these receptors. TCR beta cDNA libraries included unique molecular identifiers. From the PCR reads, TCRdb called clonotypes with MiXCR, one entry per CDR3 protein. In the table there are roughly 700,000 distinct CDR3 sequences, less than 35% of which are singletons. What was sequenced was blood. The source is a girl aged 10 to 17 with multiple sclerosis.

The chain uses TRBV20-1 and TRBJ2-1; TRBD1 agrees at 8 bases. The CDR3 has 15 amino acids. Germline V CDR1 and CDR2: DFQATT, SNEGSKA (reference sequence). The CDR3 is CSGSAAGGLRNEQFF. DNA for the CDR3: TGCAGCGGGAGCGCGGCAGGGGGCCTGAGGAATGAGCAGTTCTTC.

This chain uses TRBV20-1 with TRBJ2-3; 7 bases are a match to TRBD1. This CDR3 contains 14 residues. CDR1 is DFQATT, CDR2 SNEGSKA, per germline (reference sequence). In nucleotides, the CDR3 is TGCAGCGAAGATACAGGGGCTAGCACAGATACGCAGTATTTT. Translating it yields CSEDTGASTDTQYF.

The V gene is TRBV4-1, the J gene TRBJ1-1; no firm D call. The V and J ends lost 4 bases and 5 bases respectively, with 14 bases between them. The CDR3 runs to 14 residues. From germline, CDR1 is MGHRA and CDR2 YSYEKL. This CDR3 is CASSPSNGGTEAFF. The CDR3 region has the DNA TGCGCCAGCAGCCCGTCGAACGGAGGGACTGAAGCTTTCTTT.

The chain uses TRBV28 and TRBJ2-5; the D gene is possibly TRBD2 (6 bases). V lost 6 bases and J 11 bases, leaving 22 bases between the germline ends. Germline V gene sequence: CDR1 MDHEN, CDR2 SYDVKM. The CDR3 runs 14 residues. Here the CDR3 DNA reads TGTGCCAGCAGCCGAGGGACTCACCCGAGAGGGCAGTACTTC. Encoded protein: CASSRGTHPRGQYF.

About this clonotype itself: A much more abundant neighbour one base away suggests this may be a read error. The chain couples TRBV4-1 to TRBJ2-7; D may be TRBD2 (6 bases). TRBJ2-5 explains the end of the DNA better; the J call may be wrong. Germline loops: CDR1 MGHRA, CDR2 YSYEKL. The CDR3 is 14 amino acids. The CDR3 DNA follows: TGCGCCAGCAACCAAGAAAGTCAGGGAGGGACCCAGTACTTC. Translating it yields CASNQESQGGTQYF.

This clonotype came up a few times. V usage is TRBV12-3 or TRBV12-4 and J usage is TRBJ1-5; no clear D. The CDR3 sequence is 14 residues long. The V end was cut by 5 bases, the J end by 6 bases, with 14 bases between. The CDR3 spells CASSPIYRGQPQHF. The CDR3 region has the DNA TGTGCCAGCAGTCCAATCTATCGCGGTCAGCCCCAGCATTTT.

This chain links TRBV10-3 with TRBJ2-1; 11 bases align to TRBD2. Germline V gene lookup returns CDR1 ENHRY and CDR2 SYGVKD. The CDR3 runs to 13 residues. V lost 6 bases, J lost 8 bases, and 3 bases stayed unmatched. CDR3 DNA: TGTGCCATCAGAACTAGCGGGAGCGATGAGCAGTTCTTC. This encodes CAIRTSGSDEQFF.

Ten or more counts support this clonotype. The chain uses TRBV29-1 and TRBJ2-1; 7 nucleotides line up with TRBD2. From germline, CDR1 is SQVTM and CDR2 ANQGSEA. This CDR3 spans 13 amino acids. Trimming at V came to 7 bases and at J to 4 bases, leaving 7 bases not matched to a gene. The CDR3 nucleotides are TGCAGCGGGGGTAGCGGGTGGTACAATGAGCAGTTCTTC. Protein product: CSGGSGWYNEQFF.

V usage is TRBV6-5 and J usage is TRBJ2-5; D is undetermined. V was trimmed by 7 bases and J by 1 base, leaving 19 bases between them. Per the germline V gene, CDR1 is MNHEY and CDR2 is SVGAGI. The CDR3 has 16 residues. The CDR3 here is CASTSHRVGGQETQYF. CDR3 sequence (DNA): TGTGCCAGCACTTCCCACCGGGTTGGCGGCCAAGAGACCCAGTACTTC.

V gene TRBV5-1 combines with J gene TRBJ2-1, with TRBD2 matching over 12 bases. After removal of 1 base from V and 7 bases from J, the junction contained 6 bases not matched to a gene. Germline V gene sequence: CDR1 SGHRS, CDR2 YFSETQ. The CDR3 spans 16 residues. This CDR3 is CASSLYPSGRGNEQFF. CDR3 DNA: TGCGCCAGCAGCTTGTACCCTAGCGGGAGGGGGAATGAGCAGTTCTTC.

This clonotype showed up just a few times. V and J are TRBV29-1 and TRBJ1-2, with a weak D call TRBD1 (5 bases). Trimming cost V 3 bases and J 5 bases, with 13 bases left between them. CDR3 size: 13 residues. Looked up from germline, CDR1 is SQVTM and CDR2 is ANQGSEA. The chain's CDR3 is CSVDAGTYYGYTF. The CDR3, as DNA: TGCAGCGTTGACGCCGGGACTTATTATGGCTACACCTTC.